The TCR beta chain under discussion was sequenced for a study of control samples from healthy donors and cancer patients. The data were produced by immunoSEQ multiplex PCR, yet TCRdb's version contains in-frame clones alone and is incomplete. This table has more than 150,000 clones, about 90% appearing once. The germline V and J ends were trimmed by 2 bases and 2 bases, with 16 bases remaining between them. CDR1 is MNHEY and CDR2 is SVGAGI in the germline V gene. The CDR3 length is 16 residues. The sample consisted of blood. The chain carries TRBV6-5 and TRBJ2-7; D not certain. The source of this sequence is a woman in her 30s in good health. CDR3 amino acids: CASSYANVGTAYEQYF. For the CDR3, the DNA is TGTGCCAGCAGTTACGCTAACGTGGGAACCGCCTACGAGCAGTACTTC.